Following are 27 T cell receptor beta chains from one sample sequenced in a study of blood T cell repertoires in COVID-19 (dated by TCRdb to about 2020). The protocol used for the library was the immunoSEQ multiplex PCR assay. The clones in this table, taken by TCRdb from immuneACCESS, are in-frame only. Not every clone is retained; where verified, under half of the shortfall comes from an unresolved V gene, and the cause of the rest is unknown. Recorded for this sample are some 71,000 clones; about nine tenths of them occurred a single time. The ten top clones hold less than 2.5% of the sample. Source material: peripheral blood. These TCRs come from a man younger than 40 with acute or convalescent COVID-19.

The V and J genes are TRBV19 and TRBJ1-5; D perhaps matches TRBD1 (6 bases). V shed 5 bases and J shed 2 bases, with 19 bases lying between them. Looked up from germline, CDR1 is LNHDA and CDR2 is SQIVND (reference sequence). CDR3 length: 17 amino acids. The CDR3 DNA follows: TGTGCCAGTAGTTCCTCGTCGACAGGTATGCGCAATCAGCCCCAGCATTTT. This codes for CASSSSSTGMRNQPQHF.

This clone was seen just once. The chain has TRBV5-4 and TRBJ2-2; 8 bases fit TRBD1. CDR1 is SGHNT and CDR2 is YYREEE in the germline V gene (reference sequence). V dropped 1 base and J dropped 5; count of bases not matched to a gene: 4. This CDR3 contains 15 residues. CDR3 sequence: CASSLRRGRTGELFF. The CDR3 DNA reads TGTGCCAGCAGCTTGCGCAGGGGGCGAACCGGGGAGCTGTTTTTT.

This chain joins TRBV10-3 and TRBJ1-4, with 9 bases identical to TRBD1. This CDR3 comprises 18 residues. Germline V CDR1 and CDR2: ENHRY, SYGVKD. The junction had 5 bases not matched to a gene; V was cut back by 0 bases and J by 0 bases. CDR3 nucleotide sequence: TGTGCCATCAGTGAGTCGAAGGGACAGGGAGCAACTAATGAAAAACTGTTTTTT. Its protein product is CAISESKGQGATNEKLFF.

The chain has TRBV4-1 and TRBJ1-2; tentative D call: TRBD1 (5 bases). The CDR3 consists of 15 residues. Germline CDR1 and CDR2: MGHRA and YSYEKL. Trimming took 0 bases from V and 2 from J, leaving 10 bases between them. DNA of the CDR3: TGCGCCAGCAGCCAAGATCCCGGGGGAAACTATGGCTACACCTTC. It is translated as CASSQDPGGNYGYTF.

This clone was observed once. The CDR3 region has the DNA TGTGCCAGCAGGGAGACAGGGGGAAACACCGGGGAGCTGTTTTTT. Its translation is CASRETGGNTGELFF. The chain combines TRBV25-1 with TRBJ2-2, with TRBD1 matching 9 bases. CDR1 and CDR2 (germline): MGHDK, SYGVNS. Germline trimming cut 6 bases from V and 2 bases from J; bases unmatched to any gene: 4. This CDR3 has 15 residues.

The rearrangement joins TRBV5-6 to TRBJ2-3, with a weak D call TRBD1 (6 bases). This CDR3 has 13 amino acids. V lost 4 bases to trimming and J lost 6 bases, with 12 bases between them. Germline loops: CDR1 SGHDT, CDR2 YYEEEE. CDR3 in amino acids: CASSPGHGDTQYF. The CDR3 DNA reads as TGTGCCAGCAGCCCGGGACACGGGGATACGCAGTATTTT.

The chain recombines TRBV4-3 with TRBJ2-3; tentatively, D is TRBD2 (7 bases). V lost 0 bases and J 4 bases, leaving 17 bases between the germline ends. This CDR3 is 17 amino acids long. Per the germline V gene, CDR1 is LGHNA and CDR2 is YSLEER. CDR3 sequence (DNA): TGCGCCAGCAGCCAAGATCGGGGGGCCCTTTCCCCAGATACGCAGTATTTT. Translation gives CASSQDRGALSPDTQYF.

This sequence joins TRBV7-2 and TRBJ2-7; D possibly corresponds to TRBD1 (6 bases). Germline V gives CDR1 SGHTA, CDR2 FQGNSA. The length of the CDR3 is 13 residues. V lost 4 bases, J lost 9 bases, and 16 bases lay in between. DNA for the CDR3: TGTGCCAGCAGCTCGTATTACAGGGATTGGCAGTACTTC. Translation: CASSSYYRDWQYF.

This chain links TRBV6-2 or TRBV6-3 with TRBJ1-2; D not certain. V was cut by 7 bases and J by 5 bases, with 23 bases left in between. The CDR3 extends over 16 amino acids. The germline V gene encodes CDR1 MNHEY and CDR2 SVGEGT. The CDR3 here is CASNPRPFREGYGYTF. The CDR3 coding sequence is TGTGCCAGCAACCCCCGGCCGTTTAGGGAGGGATATGGCTACACCTTC.

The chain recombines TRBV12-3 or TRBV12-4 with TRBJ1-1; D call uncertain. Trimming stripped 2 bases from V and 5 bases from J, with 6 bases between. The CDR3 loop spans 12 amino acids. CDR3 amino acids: CASSLRGTEAFF. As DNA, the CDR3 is TGTGCCAGCAGTTTACGCGGGACTGAAGCTTTCTTT.

CDR3 nucleotide sequence: TGTGCCAGCAGTGTTCGAGAACTCTACACCTTC. Amino acid sequence: CASSVRELYTF. The gene calls are TRBV2 and TRBJ1-2; D gene ambiguous. CDR1 is SNHLY and CDR2 is FYNNEI in the germline V gene. The CDR3 totals 11 residues. V lost 4 bases and J 10 bases, leaving 10 bases between the germline ends.

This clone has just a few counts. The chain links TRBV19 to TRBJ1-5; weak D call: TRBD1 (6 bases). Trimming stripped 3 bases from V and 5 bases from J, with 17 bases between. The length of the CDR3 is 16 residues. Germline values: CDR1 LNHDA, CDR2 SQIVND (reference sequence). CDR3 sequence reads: CASSMGHRELHQPQHF. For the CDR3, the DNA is TGTGCCAGTAGTATGGGGCACAGGGAGCTCCATCAGCCCCAGCATTTT.

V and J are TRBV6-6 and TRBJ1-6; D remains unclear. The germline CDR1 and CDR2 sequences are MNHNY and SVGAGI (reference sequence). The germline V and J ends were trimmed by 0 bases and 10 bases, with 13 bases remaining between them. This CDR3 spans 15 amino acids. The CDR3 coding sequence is TGTGCCAGCAGTTACTCGTCGGGAACGAGCTCACCCCTCCACTTT. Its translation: CASSYSSGTSSPLHF.

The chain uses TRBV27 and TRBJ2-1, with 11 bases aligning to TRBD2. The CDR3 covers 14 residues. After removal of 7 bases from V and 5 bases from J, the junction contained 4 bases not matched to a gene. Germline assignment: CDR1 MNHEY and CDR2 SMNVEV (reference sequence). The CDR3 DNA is TGTGCCAGCACCAAGACTAGCGGGGACAATGAGCAGTTCTTC. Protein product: CASTKTSGDNEQFF.

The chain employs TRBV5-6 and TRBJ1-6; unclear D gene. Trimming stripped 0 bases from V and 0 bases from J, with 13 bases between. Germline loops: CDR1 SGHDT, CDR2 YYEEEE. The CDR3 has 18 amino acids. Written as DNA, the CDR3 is TGTGCCAGCAGCTTGGGACCGTCACAGTTCTCCTATAATTCACCCCTCCACTTT. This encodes CASSLGPSQFSYNSPLHF.

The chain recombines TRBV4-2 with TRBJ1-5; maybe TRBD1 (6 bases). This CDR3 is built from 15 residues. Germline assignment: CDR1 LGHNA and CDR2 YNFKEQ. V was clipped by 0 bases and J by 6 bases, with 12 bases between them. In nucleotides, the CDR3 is TGTGCCAGCAGCCAAGATTACAGGGCGGCTCAGCCCCAGCATTTT. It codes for CASSQDYRAAQPQHF.

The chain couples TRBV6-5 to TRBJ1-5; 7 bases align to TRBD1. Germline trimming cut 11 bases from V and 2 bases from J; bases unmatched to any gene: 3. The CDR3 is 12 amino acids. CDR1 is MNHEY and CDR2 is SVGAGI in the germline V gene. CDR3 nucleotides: TGTGCCTGTACAGGGGGCAATCAGCCCCAGCATTTT. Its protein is CACTGGNQPQHF.

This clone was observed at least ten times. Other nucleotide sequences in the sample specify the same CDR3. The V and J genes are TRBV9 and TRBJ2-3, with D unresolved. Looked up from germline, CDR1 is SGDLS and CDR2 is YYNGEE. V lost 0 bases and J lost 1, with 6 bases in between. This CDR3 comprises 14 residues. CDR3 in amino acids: CASSVGRGTDTQYF. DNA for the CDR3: TGTGCCAGCAGCGTAGGTCGGGGCACAGATACGCAGTATTTT. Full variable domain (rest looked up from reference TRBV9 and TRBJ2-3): DSGVTQTPKHLITATGQRVTLRCSPRSGDLSVYWYQQSLDQGLQFLIQYYNGEERAKGNILERFSAQQFPDLHSELNLSSLELGDSALYFCASSVGRGTDTQYFGPGTRLTVL.

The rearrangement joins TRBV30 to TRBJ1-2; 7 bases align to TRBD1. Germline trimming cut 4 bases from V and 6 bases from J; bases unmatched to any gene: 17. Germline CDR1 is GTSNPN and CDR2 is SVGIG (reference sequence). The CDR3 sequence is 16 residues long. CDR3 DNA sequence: TGTGCCTGGATCCCGCCGGGACAGCGCTTACCAAATGGCTACACCTTC. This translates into CAWIPPGQRLPNGYTF.

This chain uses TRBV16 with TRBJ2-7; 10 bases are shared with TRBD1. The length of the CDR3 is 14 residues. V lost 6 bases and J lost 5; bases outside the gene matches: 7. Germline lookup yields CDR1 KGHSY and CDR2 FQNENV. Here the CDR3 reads CASSTGTGEHEQYF. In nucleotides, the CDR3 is TGTGCCAGCAGTACCGGGACAGGGGAACACGAGCAGTACTTC.

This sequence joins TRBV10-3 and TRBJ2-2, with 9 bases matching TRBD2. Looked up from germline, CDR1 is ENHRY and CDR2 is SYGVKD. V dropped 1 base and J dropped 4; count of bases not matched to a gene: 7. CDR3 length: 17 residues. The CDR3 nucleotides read TGTGCCATCAGTGAGTTTAGCGGGAGTCTTAGCACCGGGGAGCTGTTTTTT. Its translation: CAISEFSGSLSTGELFF.

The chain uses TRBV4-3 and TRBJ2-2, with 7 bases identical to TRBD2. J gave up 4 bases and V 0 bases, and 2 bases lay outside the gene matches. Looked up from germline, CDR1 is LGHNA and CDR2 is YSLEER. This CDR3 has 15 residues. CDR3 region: CASSQEGGVTGELFF. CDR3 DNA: TGCGCCAGCAGCCAAGAGGGGGGGGTCACCGGGGAGCTGTTTTTT.

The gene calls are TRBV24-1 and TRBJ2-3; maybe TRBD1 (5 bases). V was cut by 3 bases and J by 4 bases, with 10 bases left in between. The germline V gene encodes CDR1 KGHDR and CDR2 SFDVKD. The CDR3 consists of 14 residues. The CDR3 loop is CATSDPQGPDTQYF. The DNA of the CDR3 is TGTGCCACCAGTGATCCGCAGGGTCCAGATACGCAGTATTTT.

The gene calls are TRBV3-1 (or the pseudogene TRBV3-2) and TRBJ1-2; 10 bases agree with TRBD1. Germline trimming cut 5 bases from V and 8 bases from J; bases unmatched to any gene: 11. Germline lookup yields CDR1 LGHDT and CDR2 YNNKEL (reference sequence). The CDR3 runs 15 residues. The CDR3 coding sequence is TGTGCCAGCAGCTTAACCGGGACAGGGGCGGAGGGCTACACCTTC. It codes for CASSLTGTGAEGYTF.

The CDR3 DNA reads as TGCGCCAGCAGCCCGGGACTAGCGGAACACAATGAGCAGTTCTTC. Its protein product is CASSPGLAEHNEQFF. The chain combines TRBV5-1 with TRBJ2-1, with 11 nucleotides matching TRBD2. Germline CDR1 SGHRS, CDR2 YFSETQ. The junction had 5 bases not matched to a gene; V was cut back by 4 bases and J by 5 bases. This CDR3 contains 15 residues.

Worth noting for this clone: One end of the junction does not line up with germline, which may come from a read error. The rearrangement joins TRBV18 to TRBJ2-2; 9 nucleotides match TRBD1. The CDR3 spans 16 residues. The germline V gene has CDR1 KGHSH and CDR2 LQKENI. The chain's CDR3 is CASSQSGTGNAGELFF. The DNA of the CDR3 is TGTGCCAGCTCCCAGTCCGGGACAGGGAACGCCGGGGAGCTGTTTTTT.

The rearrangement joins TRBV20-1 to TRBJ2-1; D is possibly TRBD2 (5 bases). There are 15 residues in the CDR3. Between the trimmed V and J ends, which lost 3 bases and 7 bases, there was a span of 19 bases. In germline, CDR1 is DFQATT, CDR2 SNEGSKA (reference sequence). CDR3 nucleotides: TGCAGTGCTAGTGGGAGCGGAGGAGTACGGAATGAGCAGTTCTTC. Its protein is CSASGSGGVRNEQFF.